This T cell receptor (beta chain) was captured in a study of PD-L1 blockade in urothelial cancer. Overall study context: Atezolizumab, begun by patients around 2014, was given at 1,200 mg intravenously every 3 weeks.

TCRdb's table, derived via immunoSEQ multiplex PCR, lists solely in-frame clones and lacks some. The sample shows 50,000 to 55,000 clones, approximately 84% of them seen only once. Germline V gene data show CDR1 as SGHRS and CDR2 as YFSETQ. Germline trimming cut 0 bases from V and 7 bases from J; bases unmatched to any gene: 4. CDR3 size: 13 residues. The time point is: pretreatment peripheral blood. Between 1 and 8 samples, pretreatment and on-treatment, were given by each patient. The TCR sequence derives from a man aged 45-65 years with urothelial cancer. Sequenced material: PBMCs, taken around atezolizumab (anti-PD-L1) treatment. This chain connects TRBV5-1 to TRBJ2-7; 7 nucleotides agree with TRBD2. Here the CDR3 reads CASSLVWGGEQYF. The CDR3 nucleotides read TGCGCCAGCAGCTTGGTATGGGGGGGGGAGCAGTACTTC.